The 26 T cell receptor beta chains in this list originate from one sample, sequenced in a study of T-cell memory formation after mild COVID-19 (dated by TCRdb to the early 2020s). Library creation used 5' RACE. Instrument used: Illumina NovaSeq 6000. Clones were called with MiXCR by TCRdb after fastp trimmed the public reads at Q25, and only in-frame beta chains were retained. Duplicate CDR3 protein sequences are folded into a single record with the most common DNA and genes. The sample includes around 300,000 distinct CDR3 sequences, with roughly an eighth observed a single time. The ten most abundant clones make up about 21% of the sample. Input material: PBMCs or a T cell subset sorted from them (not recorded which). Source of these receptors: a man in his late teens or twenties who had mild COVID-19 (a few samples of this study predate the infection). The sample titles of this study are shuffled in the database, so cell type and time point are left out; the donor was told from shared clones.

This clonotype was observed a handful of times. The chain carries TRBV6-4 and TRBJ2-1; 11 nucleotides agree with TRBD2. This CDR3 spans 18 amino acids. Per the germline V gene, CDR1 is MRHNA and CDR2 is SNTAGT. Unmatched junction bases numbered 9, after V lost 5 bases and J lost 0 bases. The CDR3 sequence is CASSPSGLAGSSYNEQFF. CDR3 DNA: TGTGCCAGCAGTCCAAGTGGACTAGCGGGCAGCTCCTACAATGAGCAGTTCTTC.

The gene calls are TRBV7-9 and TRBJ1-5, with D unresolved. Germline loops: CDR1 SEHNR, CDR2 FQNEAQ (reference sequence). V was trimmed by 1 base and J by 5 bases, leaving 9 bases between them. The CDR3 length is 14 residues. The CDR3 region has the DNA TGTGCCAGCAGCTTAGAGGATATCTATCAGCCCCAGCATTTT. Protein: CASSLEDIYQPQHF.

This rearrangement joins TRBV6-2 or TRBV6-3 to TRBJ1-5; D perhaps matches TRBD1 (6 bases). This CDR3 is 15 amino acids long. Germline CDR1 reads MNHEY; CDR2 reads SVGEGT. Deletions cut 5 bases from V and 10 bases from J, with 21 bases between. CDR3 in amino acids: CASSRRATGLEPQHF. As DNA, the CDR3 is TGTGCCAGCAGTCGACGAGCGACAGGATTGGAACCCCAGCATTTT.

V is TRBV5-1 and J is TRBJ2-1; D may be TRBD1 (6 bases). Trimming removed 7 bases at V and 0 bases at J, with 14 bases between. CDR1 and CDR2 from the germline V gene are SGHRS and YFSETQ. This CDR3 has 15 amino acids. CDR3 region: CASHYRESSYNEQFF. The CDR3 coding sequence is TGCGCCAGCCATTACAGGGAGAGCTCCTACAATGAGCAGTTCTTC.

This clonotype occurred many times. The chain employs TRBV20-1 and TRBJ2-6; D gene ambiguous. This CDR3 has 16 amino acids. CDR1 and CDR2 (germline): DFQATT, SNEGSKA (reference sequence). Trimming removed 5 bases from V and 2 bases from J, with 16 bases in between. CDR3 bases: TGCAGTGCTTCTCCACCGGGTCTCACTGGGGCCAACGTCCTGACTTTC. This gives the protein CSASPPGLTGANVLTF.

This clonotype came up a few times. V and J are TRBV5-1 and TRBJ2-7; D gene ambiguous. The CDR3 totals 14 residues. Per germline, CDR1 SGHRS and CDR2 YFSETQ. Deletions cut 1 base from V and 3 bases from J, with 11 bases between. The chain's CDR3 is CASSLNGIRYEQYF. The DNA for the CDR3 is TGCGCCAGCAGCTTGAACGGAATTCGCTACGAGCAGTACTTC.

This clonotype was recorded at least ten times. The rearrangement uses TRBV7-8 and TRBJ2-5, with D possibly matching TRBD2 (6 bases). CDR3 length: 13 amino acids. The germline V gene encodes CDR1 SGHVS and CDR2 FQNEAQ. V lost 7 bases, J lost 6 bases, and 15 bases lay in between. CDR3 nucleotide sequence: TGTGCCAGCACCCAGCGGCGGGGAAAGACCCAGTACTTC. Translated: CASTQRRGKTQYF.

The rearrangement links TRBV3-1 to TRBJ2-7; D is perhaps TRBD1 (5 bases). V was cut by 1 base and J by 3 bases, with 13 bases left in between. Germline-derived CDR1 and CDR2 are LGHDT and YNNKEL (reference sequence). This CDR3 comprises 15 residues. CDR3 sequence: CASSQASGIVYEQYF. Here the CDR3 DNA reads TGTGCCAGCAGCCAAGCTTCAGGGATAGTCTACGAGCAGTACTTC.

V and J are TRBV29-1 and TRBJ2-3; tentative D call: TRBD1 (6 bases). Germline V gives CDR1 SQVTM, CDR2 ANQGSEA. Trimming stripped 1 base from V and 0 bases from J, with 11 bases between. This CDR3 spans 15 amino acids. This CDR3 is CSVEGRGTSTDTQYF. The CDR3 nucleotides read TGCAGCGTTGAAGGCAGGGGTACCAGCACAGATACGCAGTATTTT.

This clonotype was detected many times. V gene TRBV2 combines with J gene TRBJ2-2; D unresolved. V lost 6 bases and J lost 7, with 9 bases in between. The CDR3 is made up of 12 amino acids. Germline CDR1 reads SNHLY; CDR2 reads FYNNEI. The CDR3: CASSLRGGELFF. The CDR3, as DNA: TGTGCCAGCAGCCTCAGAGGCGGGGAGCTGTTTTTT.

This clonotype has ten or more counts. The chain carries TRBV4-1 and TRBJ1-2; D call uncertain. Germline-derived CDR1 and CDR2 are MGHRA and YSYEKL. CDR3 length equals 15 residues. Trimming cost V 4 bases and J 3 bases, with 15 bases left between them. The CDR3, as DNA: TGCGCCAGCAGCCGCACATCGGAAGGAGACTATGGCTACACCTTC. This encodes CASSRTSEGDYGYTF.

This clonotype appeared a few times. The chain combines TRBV4-3 with TRBJ1-1, with 8 positions matching TRBD1. There are 14 residues in the CDR3. V was clipped by 3 bases and J by 4 bases; unmatched bases: 4. Germline V CDR1 and CDR2: LGHNA, YSLEER. This CDR3 is CASSHPGQVTEAFF. The CDR3 DNA reads as TGCGCCAGCAGCCACCCGGGACAGGTCACTGAAGCTTTCTTT.

There are a few counts of this clonotype. The CDR3 is CASSLTEGTEAFF. The CDR3 DNA reads TGTGCCAGCAGCTTAACCGAGGGGACTGAAGCTTTCTTT. This rearrangement joins TRBV7-9 to TRBJ1-1, with D perhaps TRBD1 (5 bases). With 2 bases removed from V and 5 bases from J, the gap between germline ends came to 9 bases. The CDR3 is 13 residues long. The germline V gene has CDR1 SEHNR and CDR2 FQNEAQ (reference sequence).

The chain combines TRBV12-3 or TRBV12-4 with TRBJ2-1; unclear D gene. Deletions cut 5 bases from V and 4 bases from J, with 9 bases between. The CDR3 runs to 13 residues. CDR3: CASSRLRYNEQFF. The CDR3 DNA reads TGTGCCAGCAGTCGGCTCAGGTACAATGAGCAGTTCTTC.

This clonotype turned up a few times. The V and J genes are TRBV24-1 and TRBJ2-1; possible D gene TRBD1, 5 bases. The CDR3 consists of 16 residues. Germline lookup yields CDR1 KGHDR and CDR2 SFDVKD. V lost 3 bases and J 0 bases, leaving 11 bases between the germline ends. CDR3 nucleotides: TGTGCCACCAGTGATATTCAAGGGGCCTCCTACAATGAGCAGTTCTTC. Residues: CATSDIQGASYNEQFF.

The chain is built from TRBV6-1 and TRBJ1-2; D is perhaps TRBD1 (5 bases). The germline V gene encodes CDR1 MNHNS and CDR2 SASEGT. V was clipped by 6 bases and J by 8 bases, with 19 bases between them. This CDR3 comprises 14 residues. CDR3 DNA sequence: TGTGCCAGCAGAGGGCCAGGGCTGATGGTCGGCTACACCTTC. It yields the protein CASRGPGLMVGYTF.

In its sample, this clonotype was seen a few times. V is TRBV9 and J is TRBJ2-5; D may be TRBD1 (6 bases). The CDR3 is 14 amino acids. Deletions cut 4 bases from V and 4 bases from J, with 14 bases between. Germline assignment: CDR1 SGDLS and CDR2 YYNGEE. The CDR3, as DNA: TGTGCCAGCAGCACTCAGGGGTTGGGAGAGACCCAGTACTTC. Its protein is CASSTQGLGETQYF.

The chain recombines TRBV7-8 with TRBJ2-1, with TRBD1 identical over 7 bases. The length of the CDR3 is 15 residues. V was pared by 5 bases and J by 12 bases, with 16 bases of the junction left unmatched. Germline lookup yields CDR1 SGHVS and CDR2 FQNEAQ. CDR3 in DNA: TGTGCCAGCAGCCCTTCCGGGACAGTGGGGCAGGGGCAGTTCTTC. Protein: CASSPSGTVGQGQFF.

The chain combines TRBV18 with TRBJ2-2, with unresolved D. The CDR3 consists of 16 residues. With 3 bases removed from V and 3 bases from J, the gap between germline ends came to 14 bases. CDR1 is KGHSH, CDR2 LQKENI, per germline. This chain's CDR3 is CASSPFTAGDTGELFF. The DNA for the CDR3 is TGTGCCAGCTCACCGTTCACGGCCGGAGACACCGGGGAGCTGTTTTTT.

The chain employs TRBV5-5 and TRBJ2-7; D perhaps matches TRBD1 (6 bases). The length of the CDR3 is 13 residues. The germline V and J ends were trimmed by 7 bases and 1 base, with 12 bases remaining between them. Germline loops: CDR1 SGHKS, CDR2 YYEKEE (reference sequence). The CDR3 region is CASRRTVSYEQYF. As DNA, the CDR3 is TGTGCCAGCCGGCGGACAGTGTCCTACGAGCAGTACTTC.

The V gene is TRBV6-6, the J gene TRBJ1-2; D is perhaps TRBD1 (5 bases). The CDR3 spans 17 residues. With 0 bases removed from V and 8 bases from J, the gap between germline ends came to 22 bases. The V gene's germline CDR1 is MNHNY and CDR2 SVGAGI (reference sequence). CDR3 nucleotides: TGTGCCAGCAGTTACTCGATGCCAGGGCAGGGTCGAAAGGGCTACACCTTC. Translating gives CASSYSMPGQGRKGYTF.

This clonotype was observed a handful of times. This chain joins TRBV6-5 and TRBJ2-2; 7 bases map to TRBD2. The CDR3 totals 14 residues. The V segment lost 6 bases and the J segment 4 bases; nucleotides outside the gene matches: 5. Germline values: CDR1 MNHEY, CDR2 SVGAGI. CDR3 loop: CASSRQRGTGELFF. Here the CDR3 DNA reads TGTGCCAGCAGCCGACAGCGGGGCACCGGGGAGCTGTTTTTT.

This clonotype was seen only a few times. A read error may produce the germline difference seen at one junction end. This chain links TRBV11-3 with TRBJ2-1; D remains unclear. The CDR3 is 17 amino acids. CDR1 and CDR2 (germline): SGHNT, YENEEA. CDR3 residues: CASSVELGISSYNEQFF. The CDR3 region has the DNA TGTGCCAGCAGCGTAGAGCTTGGGATCAGCTCCTACAATGAGCAGTTCTTC. Supplemented by reference TRBV11-3 and TRBJ2-1, the full variable domain reads EAGVVQSPRYKIIEKKQPVAFWCNPISGHNTLYWYLQNLGQGPELLIRYENEEAVDDSQLPKDRFSAERLKGVDSTLKIQPAELGDSAVYLCASSVELGISSYNEQFFGPGTRLTVL.

The genes are TRBV6-2 or TRBV6-3 and TRBJ2-1; D is possibly TRBD1 (7 bases). V shed 4 bases and J shed 1 base, with 11 bases lying between them. The CDR3 totals 15 residues. In germline, CDR1 is MNHEY, CDR2 SVGEGT. Here the CDR3 reads CASSWAGGSYNEQFF. CDR3 bases: TGTGCCAGCAGTTGGGCAGGGGGGTCCTACAATGAGCAGTTCTTC.

The chain is built from TRBV6-5 and TRBJ1-2; D possibly corresponds to TRBD1 (5 bases). The CDR3 is made up of 15 amino acids. Deletions cut 1 base from V and 0 bases from J, with 9 bases between. Germline V CDR1 and CDR2: MNHEY, SVGAGI. The CDR3 here is CASSYYQGSNYGYTF. The CDR3 DNA reads as TGTGCCAGCAGTTACTACCAGGGTTCTAACTATGGCTACACCTTC.

This clonotype came up a few times. The chain uses TRBV7-2 and TRBJ1-6, with 7 positions matching TRBD1. The germline V gene has CDR1 SGHTA and CDR2 FQGNSA. The trim removed 1 base at V and 7 bases at J, leaving 7 bases unmatched. This CDR3 has 16 amino acids. CDR3 region: CASSLVGDSWNSPLHF. The CDR3 nucleotides are TGTGCCAGCAGCTTAGTAGGGGACAGTTGGAATTCACCCCTCCACTTT.